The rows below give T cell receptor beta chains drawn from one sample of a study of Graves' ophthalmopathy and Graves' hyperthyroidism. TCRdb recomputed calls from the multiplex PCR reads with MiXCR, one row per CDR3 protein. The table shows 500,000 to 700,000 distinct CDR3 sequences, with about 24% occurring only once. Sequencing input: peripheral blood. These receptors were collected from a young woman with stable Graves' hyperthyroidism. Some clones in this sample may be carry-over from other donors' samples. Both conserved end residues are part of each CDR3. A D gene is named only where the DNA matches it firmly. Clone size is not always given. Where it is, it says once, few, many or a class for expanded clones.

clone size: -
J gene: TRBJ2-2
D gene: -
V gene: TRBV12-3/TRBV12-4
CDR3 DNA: TGTGCCAGCAGTCCACATCCTAGGGGGAGAGGGGAGCTGTTTTTT
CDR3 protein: CASSPHPRGRGELFF

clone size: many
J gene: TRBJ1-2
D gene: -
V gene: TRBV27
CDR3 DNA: TGTGCCAGCAGTTTATCAGCAAGGGGTGGCTACACCTTC
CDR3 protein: CASSLSARGGYTF

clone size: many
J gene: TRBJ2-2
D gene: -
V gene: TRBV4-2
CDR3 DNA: TGTGCCAGCAGCCAAGTGAGGGTTGGGACCGGGGAGCTGTTTTTT
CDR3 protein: CASSQVRVGTGELFF

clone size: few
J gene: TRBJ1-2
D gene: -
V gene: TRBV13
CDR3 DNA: TGTGCCAGCAGCGACCGATTATGGGGCTACACCTTC
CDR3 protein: CASSDRLWGYTF

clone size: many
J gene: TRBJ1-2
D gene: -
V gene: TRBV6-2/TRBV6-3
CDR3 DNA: TGTGCCAGCACGAGCACCGTCTTCTATGGCTACACCTTC
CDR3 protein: CASTSTVFYGYTF

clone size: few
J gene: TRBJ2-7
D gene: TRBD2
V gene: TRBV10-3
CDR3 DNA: TGTGCCATCAGCTTAACGCTGGGACTAGCGGCAGATTACGAGCAGTACTTC
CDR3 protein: CAISLTLGLAADYEQYF

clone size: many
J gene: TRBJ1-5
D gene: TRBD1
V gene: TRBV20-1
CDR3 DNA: TGCAGTGCACATATCCCGGGACAGCAATATAGCAATCAGCCCCAGCATTTT
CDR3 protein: CSAHIPGQQYSNQPQHF

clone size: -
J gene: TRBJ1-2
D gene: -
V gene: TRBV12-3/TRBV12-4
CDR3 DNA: TGTGCCAGCAGTTTAGGGCCACCGGGTCCCCACTATGGCTACACCTTC
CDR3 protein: CASSLGPPGPHYGYTF

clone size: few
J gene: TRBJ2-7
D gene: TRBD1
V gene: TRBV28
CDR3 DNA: TGTGCCAGCAGCCCAGTTCAGGGGGCCTTTCTGATTGTCTACGAGCAGTACTTC
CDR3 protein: CASSPVQGAFLIVYEQYF

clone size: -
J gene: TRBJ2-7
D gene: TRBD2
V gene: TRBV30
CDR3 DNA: TGTGCCTGGACCTCCCCCGAGCGGGAGTTCTACGAGCAGTACTTC
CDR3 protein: CAWTSPEREFYEQYF

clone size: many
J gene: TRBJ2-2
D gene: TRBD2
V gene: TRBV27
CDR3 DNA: TGTGCCAGCAGTTCCCCCGGGACTAGCGGCTACACCGGGGAGCTGTTTTTT
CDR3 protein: CASSSPGTSGYTGELFF

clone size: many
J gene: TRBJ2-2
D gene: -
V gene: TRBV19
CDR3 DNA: TGTGCCAGTAGTAGTCGGCAGGCCACGAACACCGGGGAGCTGTTTTTT
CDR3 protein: CASSSRQATNTGELFF

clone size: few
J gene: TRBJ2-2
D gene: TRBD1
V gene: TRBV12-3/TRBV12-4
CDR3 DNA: TGTGCCAGCAGCCCATTCAGACAGGGCGACATCACCGGGGAGCTGTTTTTT
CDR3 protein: CASSPFRQGDITGELFF

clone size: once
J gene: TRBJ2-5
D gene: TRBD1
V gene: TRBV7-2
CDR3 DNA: TGTGCCAGCGCACCAGGGGGATCCCAAGAGACCCAGTACTTC
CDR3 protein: CASAPGGSQETQYF

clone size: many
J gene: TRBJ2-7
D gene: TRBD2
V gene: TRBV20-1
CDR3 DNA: TGCAGTGCTATCGGGGGGTCCGACTACGAGCAGTACTTC
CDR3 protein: CSAIGGSDYEQYF

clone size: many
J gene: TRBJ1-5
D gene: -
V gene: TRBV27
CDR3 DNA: TGTGCCAGCAGACTGGGACAAAATAGCAATCAGCCCCAGCATTTT
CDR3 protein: CASRLGQNSNQPQHF

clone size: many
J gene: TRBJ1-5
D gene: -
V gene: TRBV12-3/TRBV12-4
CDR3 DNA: TGTGCCAGCAGTTTAGGGAGAGGGACACAAATTAGCAATCAGCCCCAGCATTTT
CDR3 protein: CASSLGRGTQISNQPQHF

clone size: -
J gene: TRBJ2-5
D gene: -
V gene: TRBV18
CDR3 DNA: TGTGCCAGCTCACCTTGGACCCAGCCAGAGACCCAGTACTTC
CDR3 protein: CASSPWTQPETQYF

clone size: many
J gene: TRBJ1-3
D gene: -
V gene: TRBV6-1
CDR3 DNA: TGTGCCAGCAGTGAACTCCGGCTCGGGGCTTCTGGAAACACCATATATTTT
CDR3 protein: CASSELRLGASGNTIYF

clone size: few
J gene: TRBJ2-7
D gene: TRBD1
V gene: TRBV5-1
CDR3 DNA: TGCGCCAGCAGCCTGGACGGGACAGAGTCCTACGAGCAGTACTTC
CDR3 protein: CASSLDGTESYEQYF

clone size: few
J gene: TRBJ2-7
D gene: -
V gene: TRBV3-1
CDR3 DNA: TGTGCCAGCAGCCACAGCGGGCCGGGCTACGAGCAGTACTTC
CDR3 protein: CASSHSGPGYEQYF

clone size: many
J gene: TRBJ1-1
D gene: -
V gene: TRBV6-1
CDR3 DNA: TGTGCCAGCACCACGGAGGGGCTGGACACTGAAGCTTTCTTT
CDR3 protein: CASTTEGLDTEAFF

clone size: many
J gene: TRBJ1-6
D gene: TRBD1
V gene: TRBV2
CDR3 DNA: TGTGCCAGCAGGCGGGACAGGGATTCACCCCTCCACTTT
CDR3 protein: CASRRDRDSPLHF

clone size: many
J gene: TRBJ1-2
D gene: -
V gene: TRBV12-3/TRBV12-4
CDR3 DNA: TGTGCCAGCAGTTCACAATGGACGGAAGAGAATGGCTACACCTTC
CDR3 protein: CASSSQWTEENGYTF

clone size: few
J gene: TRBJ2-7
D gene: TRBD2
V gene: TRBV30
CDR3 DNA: TGTGCCTGGAGTAGGGTTCGGACTAGCGGCCGGGGAACCGGCGAGCAGTACTTC
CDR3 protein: CAWSRVRTSGRGTGEQYF

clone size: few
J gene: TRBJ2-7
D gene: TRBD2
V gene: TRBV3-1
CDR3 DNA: TGTGCCAGCGGCCCTGGACTAGCGGGGACCCACGAGCAGTACTTC
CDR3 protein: CASGPGLAGTHEQYF